This is a list of T cell receptor beta chains from one sample in a study of T cell repertoires in cytomegalovirus infection. No antigen has been assigned to these receptors. TCRdb reanalysed the reads using MiXCR and keeps one entry per CDR3 protein. Among under 300,000 distinct CDR3 sequences, around 20% were seen once, and the ten largest hold around 20%. The sequencing here drew on cultured PBMCs, taken from culture after CMV antigen stimulation. The source is a human donor in good health (CMV status not recorded). Some clones in this sample may be carry-over from other donors' samples. The conserved cysteine and the conserved F or W are not part of the CDR3 here. The D gene is left open where the match is weak.

d_call	v_call	j_call	cdr3_aa
.	TRBV20-1	TRBJ2-1	SARDLTGSYNEQF
.	TRBV7-8	TRBJ2-2	ASSITWAQNTGELF
TRBD2	TRBV7-3	TRBJ2-3	ASSLASGSSTDTQY
.	TRBV7-9	TRBJ2-5	ASSLGRTLASQY
TRBD2	TRBV6-2/TRBV6-3	TRBJ2-7	ARPGLEYDEQY
TRBD1	TRBV19	TRBJ1-1	ASRSLGQVFTEAF
TRBD2	TRBV24-1	TRBJ2-1	ATSDPHTGSGRANEQF
.	TRBV6-5	TRBJ1-1	ASSYWGGANTEAF
.	TRBV20-1	TRBJ2-3	SAHTGGSDTQY
.	TRBV27	TRBJ1-2	ASKDGANYGYT
TRBD1	TRBV7-6	TRBJ1-3	ASSLEVDRSQGNTIY
.	TRBV7-9	TRBJ1-4	ASSSPVGRGAHDPNEKLF
TRBD1	TRBV24-1	TRBJ2-1	ATSDLSGGNEQF
.	TRBV20-1	TRBJ1-5	SARKGVNQPQH
TRBD1	TRBV19	TRBJ1-3	ASRGQAIISGNTIY
.	TRBV29-1	TRBJ2-5	SLGGAAAETQY
.	TRBV11-2	TRBJ2-1	ASSETGGTSEQF
TRBD2	TRBV29-1	TRBJ2-2	SVDPGGAGELF
.	TRBV19	TRBJ2-5	ASRGSTGFQTQY
TRBD2	TRBV7-2	TRBJ2-5	ASSYSAGERETQY
TRBD2	TRBV7-2	TRBJ2-2	ASSKIAGAYTGELF
TRBD1	TRBV7-3	TRBJ2-2	ASSLRQGYTGELF
TRBD1	TRBV9	TRBJ1-2	ASSAQGYYGYT
TRBD1	TRBV14	TRBJ1-6	ASSRQGQNNSPLH
.	TRBV27	TRBJ1-1	ASSFEMNTEAF
.	TRBV12-3/TRBV12-4	TRBJ2-1	ASSQALRRIYNEQF
.	TRBV12-3/TRBV12-4	TRBJ2-2	ASSLKTVNTGELF
.	TRBV11-3	TRBJ2-3	ASTGIGADTQY
TRBD2	TRBV5-1	TRBJ2-5	ASSLEKRETETQY
.	TRBV7-2	TRBJ1-5	ASSLALYQPQH
TRBD1	TRBV12-3/TRBV12-4	TRBJ1-2	ASRRQGTHYGYT
.	TRBV6-1	TRBJ2-3	ASTESGPLHGTQY
.	TRBV19	TRBJ1-5	ASISSGGYYNQPQH
.	TRBV6-2/TRBV6-3	TRBJ2-2	ASSYLTGTGELF
.	TRBV20-1	TRBJ2-1	SARDGVGDYNEQF
.	TRBV6-2/TRBV6-3	TRBJ2-3	ASSYPHRIGADTQY
.	TRBV7-2	TRBJ1-1	ASSLGPARTEAF
.	TRBV6-2/TRBV6-3	TRBJ1-5	ASSYSVNQPQH
.	TRBV6-6	TRBJ1-2	ASSSAGANYGYT
TRBD1	TRBV19	TRBJ1-6	ASSYGQGRYSPLH
.	TRBV7-2	TRBJ2-2	ASSNPSGNTGELF
.	TRBV18	TRBJ2-1	ASSRGGMSASQQF
.	TRBV25-1	TRBJ1-2	ASSPRIGPGYGYT
.	TRBV7-2	TRBJ2-1	ASSLASGEQF
.	TRBV12-3/TRBV12-4	TRBJ1-5	ASSLELGRQPQH